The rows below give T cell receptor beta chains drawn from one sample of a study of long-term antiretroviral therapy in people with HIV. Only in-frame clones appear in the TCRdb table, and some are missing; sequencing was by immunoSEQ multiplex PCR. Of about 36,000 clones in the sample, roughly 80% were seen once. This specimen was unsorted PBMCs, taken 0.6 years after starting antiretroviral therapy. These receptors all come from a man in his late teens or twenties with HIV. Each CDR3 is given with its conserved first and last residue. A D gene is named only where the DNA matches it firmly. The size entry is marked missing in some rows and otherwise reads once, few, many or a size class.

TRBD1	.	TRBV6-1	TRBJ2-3	TGTGCCAGCAGGAGACAGGGGAGCGGCACAGATACGCAGTATTTT	CASRRQGSGTDTQYF
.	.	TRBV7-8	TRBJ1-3	TGTGCCAGCAGTGCAGGGTCTGGAAACACCATATATTTT	CASSAGSGNTIYF
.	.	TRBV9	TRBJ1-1	TGTGCCAGCAGCGGGCCCCCCCCGGCAGGAATCATGAACACTGAAGCTTTCTTT	CASSGPPPAGIMNTEAFF
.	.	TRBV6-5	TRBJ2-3	TGTGCCAGCAGTTACTCCAGCATGGATACGCAGTATTTT	CASSYSSMDTQYF
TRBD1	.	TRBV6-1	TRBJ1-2	TGTGCCAGCAGGAACAACATAGGGGGCTTTGGCTACACCTTC	CASRNNIGGFGYTF
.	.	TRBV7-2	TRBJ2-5	TGTGCCAGCAGCTTCCCACCGGGGGAGACCCAGTACTTC	CASSFPPGETQYF
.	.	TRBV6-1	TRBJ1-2	TGTGCCAGCAGTAATCCTATTGGGCAGGATGGCTACACCTTC	CASSNPIGQDGYTF
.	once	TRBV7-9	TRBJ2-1	TGTGCCAGCAGCCTTATCGTGGGGAACAATGAGCAGTTCTTC	CASSLIVGNNEQFF
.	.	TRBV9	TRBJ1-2	TGTGCCAGCAGCGGGGACCTTAAGGGACGGAACTATGGCTACACCTTC	CASSGDLKGRNYGYTF
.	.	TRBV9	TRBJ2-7	TGTGCCAGCAGCGTAGCAGGCACAGACTCCTACGAGCAGTACTTC	CASSVAGTDSYEQYF